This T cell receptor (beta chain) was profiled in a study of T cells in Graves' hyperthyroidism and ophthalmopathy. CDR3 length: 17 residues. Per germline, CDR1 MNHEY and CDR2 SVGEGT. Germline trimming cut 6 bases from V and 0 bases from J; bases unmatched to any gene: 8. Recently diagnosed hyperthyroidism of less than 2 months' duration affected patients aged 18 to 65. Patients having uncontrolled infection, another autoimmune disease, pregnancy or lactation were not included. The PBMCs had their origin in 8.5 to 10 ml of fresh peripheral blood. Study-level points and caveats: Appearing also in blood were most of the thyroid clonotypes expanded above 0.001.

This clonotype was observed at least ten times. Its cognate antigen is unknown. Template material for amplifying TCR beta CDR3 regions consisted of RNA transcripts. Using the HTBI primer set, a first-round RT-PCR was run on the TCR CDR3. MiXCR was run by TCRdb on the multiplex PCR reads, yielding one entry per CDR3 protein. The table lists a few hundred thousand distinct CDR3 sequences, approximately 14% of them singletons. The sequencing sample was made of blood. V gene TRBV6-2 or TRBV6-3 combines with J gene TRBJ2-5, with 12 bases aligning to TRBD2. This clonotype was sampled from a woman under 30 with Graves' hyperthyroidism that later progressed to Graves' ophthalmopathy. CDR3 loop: CASSGLAGSYYQETQYF. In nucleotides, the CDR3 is TGTGCCAGCAGCGGACTAGCGGGATCTTATTACCAAGAGACCCAGTACTTC.